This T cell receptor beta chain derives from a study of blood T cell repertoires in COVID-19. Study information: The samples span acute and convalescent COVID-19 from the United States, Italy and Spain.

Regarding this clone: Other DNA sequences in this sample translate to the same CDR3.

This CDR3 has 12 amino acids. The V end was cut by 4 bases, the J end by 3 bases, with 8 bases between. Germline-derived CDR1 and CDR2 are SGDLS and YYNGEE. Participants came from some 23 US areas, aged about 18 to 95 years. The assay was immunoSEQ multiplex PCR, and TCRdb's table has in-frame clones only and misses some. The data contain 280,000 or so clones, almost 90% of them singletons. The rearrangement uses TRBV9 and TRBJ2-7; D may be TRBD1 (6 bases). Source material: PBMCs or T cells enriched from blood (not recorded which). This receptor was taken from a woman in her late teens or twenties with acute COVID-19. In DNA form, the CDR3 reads TGTGCCAGCAGCCCACAGGGCTACGAGCAGTACTTC. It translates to CASSPQGYEQYF.